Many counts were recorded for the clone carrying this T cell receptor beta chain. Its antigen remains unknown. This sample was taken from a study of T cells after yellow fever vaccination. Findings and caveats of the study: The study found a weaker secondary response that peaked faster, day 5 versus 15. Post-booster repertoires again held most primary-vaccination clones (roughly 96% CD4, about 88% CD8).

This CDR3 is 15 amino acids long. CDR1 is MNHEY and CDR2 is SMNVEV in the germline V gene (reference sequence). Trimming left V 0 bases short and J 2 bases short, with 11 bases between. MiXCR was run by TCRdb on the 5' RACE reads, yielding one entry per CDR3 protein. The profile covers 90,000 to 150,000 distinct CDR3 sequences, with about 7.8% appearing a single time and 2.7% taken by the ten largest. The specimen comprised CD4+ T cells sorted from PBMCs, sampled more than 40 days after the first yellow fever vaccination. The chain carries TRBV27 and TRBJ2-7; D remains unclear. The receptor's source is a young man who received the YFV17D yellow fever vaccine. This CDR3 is CASSLSLGITYEQYF. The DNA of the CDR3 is TGTGCCAGCAGTTTATCATTGGGGATAACCTACGAGCAGTACTTC.